Below are 18 T cell receptor beta chains sequenced from a single sample in a study of blood T cell repertoires in COVID-19. The data were produced by immunoSEQ multiplex PCR, yet TCRdb's version contains in-frame clones alone and is incomplete. The profile shows some 220,000 clones, 80% to 90% of them singletons. Sequencing was done on a sample of PBMCs or T cells enriched from blood (not recorded which). Every receptor here comes from a woman between 18 and 29 years old in a cohort exposed to, infected with or recovered from COVID-19 (not recorded which).

V is TRBV28 and J is TRBJ1-1, with TRBD1 identical over 9 bases. Germline loops: CDR1 MDHEN, CDR2 SYDVKM. V lost 6 bases and J lost 5; bases outside the gene matches: 7. The CDR3 is 14 residues long. The CDR3 sequence: CASRKQGAGTEAFF. For the CDR3, the DNA is TGTGCCAGCAGGAAACAGGGGGCGGGAACTGAAGCTTTCTTT.

The chain combines TRBV5-4 with TRBJ1-6; D is uncertain. The CDR3 consists of 12 residues. Trimming removed 2 bases from V and 10 bases from J, with 7 bases in between. Per germline, CDR1 SGHNT and CDR2 YYREEE (reference sequence). In nucleotides, the CDR3 is TGTGCCAGCAGCTTCCAACAGTCACCCCTCCACTTT. It encodes CASSFQQSPLHF.

This chain connects TRBV2 to TRBJ2-5; possibly TRBD1 for D (6 bases). The V end was cut by 7 bases, the J end by 3 bases, with 12 bases between. Germline CDR1 and CDR2: SNHLY and FYNNEI. This CDR3 is built from 13 residues. CDR3 residues: CASTTGFEETQYF. In nucleotides, the CDR3 is TGTGCCAGCACAACAGGGTTTGAAGAGACCCAGTACTTC. The variable domain in full, with the rest retrieved from reference TRBV2 and TRBJ2-5, is EPEVTQTPSHQVTQMGQEVILRCVPISNHLYFYWYRQILGQKVEFLVSFYNNEISEKSEIFDDQFSVERPDGSNFTLKIRSTKLEDSAMYFCASTTGFEETQYFGPGTRLLVL.

The chain uses TRBV15 and TRBJ1-4; D remains ambiguous. Germline CDR1 LNHNV, CDR2 YYDKDF (reference sequence). V was shortened by 1 base and J by 0 bases, with 9 bases between the two germline ends. This CDR3 region has 16 residues. The CDR3 bases are TGTGCCACCAGCAGAGGGGCGATCTCAACTAATGAAAAACTGTTTTTT. This codes for CATSRGAISTNEKLFF.

This sequence joins TRBV9 and TRBJ1-3; TRBD1 matches 7 bases. The V gene's germline CDR1 is SGDLS and CDR2 YYNGEE. V shed 4 bases, J shed 2 bases, and the junction held 6 bases outside the gene matches. The CDR3 is 15 residues long. This chain's CDR3 is CASSTTQGAGNTIYF. Here the CDR3 DNA reads TGTGCCAGCAGCACAACCCAGGGGGCTGGAAACACCATATATTTT.

This clone occurred once. The chain joins TRBV5-1 to TRBJ1-1, with D possibly matching TRBD1 (5 bases). The CDR3 has 15 amino acids. V lost 1 base and J lost 6, with 16 bases in between. Germline assignment: CDR1 SGHRS and CDR2 YFSETQ. CDR3 bases: TGCGCCAGCAGCTTGCAGGGTCCTTCTGCGTCTGAAGCTTTCTTT. The encoded protein is CASSLQGPSASEAFF.

V is TRBV10-3 and J is TRBJ1-6; weak D call: TRBD1 (6 bases). The CDR3 length is 12 residues. Germline CDR1 ENHRY, CDR2 SYGVKD. V lost 8 bases and J 8 bases, leaving 10 bases between the germline ends. CDR3 bases: TGTGCCATCCAGGGGCCGGATTCACCCCTCCACTTT. It is translated as CAIQGPDSPLHF.

The J gene is TRBJ2-5, the V gene TRBV25-1; 10 nucleotides line up with TRBD2. V was clipped by 3 bases and J by 4 bases; unmatched bases: 11. CDR1 is MGHDK and CDR2 is SYGVNS in the germline V gene. There are 17 residues in the CDR3. CDR3 loop: CASSDLSTSGSGETQYF. Here the CDR3 DNA reads TGTGCCAGCAGTGACCTATCGACTAGCGGGTCTGGAGAGACCCAGTACTTC.

The chain recombines TRBV2 with TRBJ2-5; D is possibly TRBD1 (5 bases). Germline V gene data show CDR1 as SNHLY and CDR2 as FYNNEI. V lost 7 bases to trimming and J lost 3 bases, with 12 bases between them. This CDR3 region has 13 residues. CDR3 in amino acids: CASIQGWEETQYF. The CDR3, as DNA: TGTGCCAGCATCCAGGGTTGGGAAGAGACCCAGTACTTC.

V is TRBV3-1 (or the pseudogene TRBV3-2) and J is TRBJ2-7; 10 bases align to TRBD2. This CDR3 spans 16 amino acids. The V and J ends lost 1 base and 4 bases, in that order; junction bases with no gene match: 7. The germline gives CDR1 LGHDT, CDR2 YNNKEL (reference sequence). The CDR3 bases are TGTGCCAGCAGCCAAGGTTTAGGGACTAGCGTTTACGAGCAGTACTTC. Translation: CASSQGLGTSVYEQYF.

V and J are TRBV9 and TRBJ2-3, with 10 nucleotides matching TRBD2. This CDR3 is built from 14 residues. The germline gives CDR1 SGDLS, CDR2 YYNGEE. Trimming at V came to 3 bases and at J to 6 bases, leaving 4 bases not matched to a gene. Here the CDR3 reads CASSGTSGGDTQYF. CDR3 bases: TGTGCCAGCAGCGGGACTAGCGGCGGGGATACGCAGTATTTT.

The CDR3, as DNA: TGTGCCAGCAGTTCGGGGGGACTAGCGGGGAACACCGGGGAGCTGTTTTTT. Amino acid sequence: CASSSGGLAGNTGELFF. The chain couples TRBV28 to TRBJ2-2; TRBD2 matches at 12 bases. V was clipped by 4 bases and J by 1 base; unmatched bases: 4. CDR3 size: 17 residues. CDR1 is MDHEN and CDR2 is SYDVKM in the germline V gene.

The genes are TRBV11-2 and TRBJ2-1, with 8 bases lining up with TRBD2. Germline V gene data show CDR1 as SGHAT and CDR2 as FQNNGV. The CDR3 is made up of 17 amino acids. The V and J ends lost 2 bases and 7 bases, in that order; junction bases with no gene match: 13. The DNA for the CDR3 is TGTGCCAGCAGCTTAAGCGGGGGATGGGCGGACCGGAATGAGCAGTTCTTC. Residues: CASSLSGGWADRNEQFF. Looking up the rest from reference TRBV11-2 and TRBJ2-1 gives the full variable domain: EAGVAQSPRYKIIEKRQSVAFWCNPISGHATLYWYQQILGQGPKLLIQFQNNGVVDDSQLPKDRFSAERLKGVDSTLKIQPAKLEDSAVYLCASSLSGGWADRNEQFFGPGTRLTVL.

V usage is TRBV12-3 or TRBV12-4 and J usage is TRBJ2-7, with 7 bases identical to TRBD1. The CDR3 covers 13 residues. Trimming removed 11 bases from V and 3 bases from J; junction bases left unmatched: 10. DNA of the CDR3: TGTGCCGGGCCGGGGACAGATGACTACGAGCAGTACTTC. Translating it yields CAGPGTDDYEQYF.

This clone was observed a handful of times. The chain is built from TRBV3-1 (or the pseudogene TRBV3-2) and TRBJ2-1, with TRBD2 as a possible D gene (6 bases). Germline loops: CDR1 LGHDT, CDR2 YNNKEL (reference sequence). V was pared by 4 bases and J by 2 bases, with 12 bases between. The CDR3 runs 15 residues. CDR3 bases: TGTGCCAGCAGCCTTGACCGCGGGGCCTACAATGAGCAGTTCTTC. As protein: CASSLDRGAYNEQFF.

The count of this clone is one. The rearrangement links TRBV19 to TRBJ2-2; tentative D call: TRBD1 (5 bases). CDR1 and CDR2 from the germline V gene are LNHDA and SQIVND (reference sequence). The CDR3 runs 15 residues. Trimming shortened V by 7 bases and J by 6 bases, and 18 bases separated the two germline ends. In DNA form, the CDR3 reads TGTGCCAGTACTCATAGGGGCCTCGACTCCGGGGAGCTGTTTTTT. Amino acids: CASTHRGLDSGELFF. Full variable domain (missing parts from reference TRBV19 and TRBJ2-2): DGGITQSPKYLFRKEGQNVTLSCEQNLNHDAMYWYRQDPGQGLRLIYYSQIVNDFQKGDIAEGYSVSREKKESFPLTVTSAQKNPTAFYLCASTHRGLDSGELFFGEGSRLTVL.

CDR3 in DNA: TGTGCCAGCAGCCTTACCCAAGCCGGGAGAACCTATGAGCAGTTCTTC. It specifies CASSLTQAGRTYEQFF. This chain connects TRBV4-2 to TRBJ2-1, with D perhaps matching TRBD2 (6 bases). V lost 4 bases, J lost 8 bases, and 21 bases lay in between. Germline values: CDR1 LGHNA, CDR2 YNFKEQ. The CDR3 is made up of 16 amino acids.

The chain combines TRBV4-2 with TRBJ1-2; 8 bases align to TRBD1. The CDR3 consists of 17 residues. Germline-derived CDR1 and CDR2 are LGHNA and YNFKEQ. V dropped 0 bases and J dropped 0; count of bases not matched to a gene: 6. DNA of the CDR3: TGTGCCAGCAGCCAAGAAAGACAGGGGCGAACTAACTATGGCTACACCTTC. Translation: CASSQERQGRTNYGYTF.